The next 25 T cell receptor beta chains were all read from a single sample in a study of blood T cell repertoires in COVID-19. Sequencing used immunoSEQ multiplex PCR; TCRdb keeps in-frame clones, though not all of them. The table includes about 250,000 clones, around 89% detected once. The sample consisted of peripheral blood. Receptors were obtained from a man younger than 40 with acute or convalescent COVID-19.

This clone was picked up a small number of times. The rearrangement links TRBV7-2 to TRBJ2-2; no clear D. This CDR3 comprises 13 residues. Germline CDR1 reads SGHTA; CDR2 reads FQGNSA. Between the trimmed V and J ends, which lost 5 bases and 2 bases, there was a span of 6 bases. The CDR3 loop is CASSPRNTGELFF. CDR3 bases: TGTGCCAGCAGCCCTAGAAACACCGGGGAGCTGTTTTTT.

CDR3 sequence (DNA): TGTGCCAGCAGTTCCCAGGGGAACAATCAGCCCCAGCATTTT. It translates to CASSSQGNNQPQHF. The chain combines TRBV6-5 with TRBJ1-5; D is possibly TRBD1 (6 bases). There are 14 residues in the CDR3. Germline V gives CDR1 MNHEY, CDR2 SVGAGI. Trimming removed 4 bases at V and 3 bases at J, with 10 bases between.

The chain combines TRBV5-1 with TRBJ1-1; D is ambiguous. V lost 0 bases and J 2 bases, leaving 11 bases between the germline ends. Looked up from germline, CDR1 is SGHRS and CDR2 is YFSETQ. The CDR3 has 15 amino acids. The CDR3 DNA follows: TGCGCCAGCAGCTTGGACGGCAGGCGCAACACTGAAGCTTTCTTT. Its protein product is CASSLDGRRNTEAFF.

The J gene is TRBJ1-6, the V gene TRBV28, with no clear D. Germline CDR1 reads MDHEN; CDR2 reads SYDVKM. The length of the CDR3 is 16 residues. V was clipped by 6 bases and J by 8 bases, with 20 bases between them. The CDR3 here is CASSTSHELRYSPLHF. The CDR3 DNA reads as TGTGCCAGCAGCACGAGCCACGAGCTACGGTATTCACCCCTCCACTTT.

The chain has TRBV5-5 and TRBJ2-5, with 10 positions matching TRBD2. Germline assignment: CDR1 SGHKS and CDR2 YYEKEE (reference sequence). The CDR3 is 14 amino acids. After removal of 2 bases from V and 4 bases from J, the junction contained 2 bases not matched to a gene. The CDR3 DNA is TGTGCCAGCAGCTTAGCGGGGGGGCGAGAGACCCAGTACTTC. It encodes CASSLAGGRETQYF.

The CDR3 spells CAWAITGGYTF. CDR3 DNA: TGTGCCTGGGCAATCACAGGAGGCTACACCTTC. V usage is TRBV30 and J usage is TRBJ1-2; tentatively, D is TRBD1 (5 bases). This CDR3 has 11 residues. V lost 5 bases, J lost 8 bases, and 12 bases lay in between. Germline V CDR1 and CDR2: GTSNPN, SVGIG (reference sequence).

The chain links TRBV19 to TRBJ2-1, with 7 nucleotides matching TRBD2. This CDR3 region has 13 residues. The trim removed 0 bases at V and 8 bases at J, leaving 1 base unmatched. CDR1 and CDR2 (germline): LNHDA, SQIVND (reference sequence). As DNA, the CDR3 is TGTGCCAGTAGTATAGATCGGGGGGATGAGCAGTTCTTC. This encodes CASSIDRGDEQFF.

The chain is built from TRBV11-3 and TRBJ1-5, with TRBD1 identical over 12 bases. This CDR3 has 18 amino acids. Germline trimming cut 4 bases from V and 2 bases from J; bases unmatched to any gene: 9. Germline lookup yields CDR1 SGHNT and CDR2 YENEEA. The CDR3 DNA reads TGTGCCAGCAGCTCCCGGGACAGGGGGCGGTATGGCAATCAGCCCCAGCATTTT. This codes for CASSSRDRGRYGNQPQHF.

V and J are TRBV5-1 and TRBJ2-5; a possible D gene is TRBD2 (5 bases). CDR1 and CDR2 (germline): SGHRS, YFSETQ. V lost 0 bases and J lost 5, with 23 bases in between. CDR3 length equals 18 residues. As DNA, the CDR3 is TGCGCCAGCAGCTTGGCCACGGGGTTGAATGATTTGAGCGAGACCCAGTACTTC. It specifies CASSLATGLNDLSETQYF.

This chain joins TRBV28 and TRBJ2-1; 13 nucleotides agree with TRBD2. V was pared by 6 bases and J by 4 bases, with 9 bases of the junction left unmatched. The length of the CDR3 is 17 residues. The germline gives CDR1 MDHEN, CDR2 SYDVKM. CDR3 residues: CASRATSGGAFYNEQFF. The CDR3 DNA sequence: TGTGCCAGCAGAGCAACTAGCGGGGGGGCGTTTTACAATGAGCAGTTCTTC.

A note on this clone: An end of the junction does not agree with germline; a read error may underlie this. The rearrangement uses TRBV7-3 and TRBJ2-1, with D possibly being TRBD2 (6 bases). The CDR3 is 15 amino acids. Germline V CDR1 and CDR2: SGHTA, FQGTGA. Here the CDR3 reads CASRLIPGLDNEQFF. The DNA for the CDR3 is TGTGCCAGCAGATTAATTCCGGGACTCGACAATGAGCAGTTCTTC.

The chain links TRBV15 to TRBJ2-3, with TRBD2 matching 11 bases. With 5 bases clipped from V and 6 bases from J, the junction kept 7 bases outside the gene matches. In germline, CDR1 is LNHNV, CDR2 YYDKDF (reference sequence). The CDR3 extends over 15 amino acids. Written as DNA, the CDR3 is TGTGCCACCAGCGGGGGACTAGCGGTTAGGGATACGCAGTATTTT. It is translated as CATSGGLAVRDTQYF.

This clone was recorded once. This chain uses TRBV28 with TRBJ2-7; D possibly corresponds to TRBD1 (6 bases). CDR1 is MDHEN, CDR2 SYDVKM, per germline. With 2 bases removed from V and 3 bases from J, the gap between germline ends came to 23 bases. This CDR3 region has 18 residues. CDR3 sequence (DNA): TGTGCCAGCAGTTTACCCCTCAGAGTCGGACAGAAGGGCTACGAGCAGTACTTC. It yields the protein CASSLPLRVGQKGYEQYF.

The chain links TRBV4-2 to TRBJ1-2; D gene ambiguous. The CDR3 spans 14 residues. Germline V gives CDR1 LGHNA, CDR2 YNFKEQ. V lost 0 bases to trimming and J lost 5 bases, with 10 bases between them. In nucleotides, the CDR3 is TGTGCCAGCAGCCAAGATTATCAACAGTATGGCTACACCTTC. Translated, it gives CASSQDYQQYGYTF.

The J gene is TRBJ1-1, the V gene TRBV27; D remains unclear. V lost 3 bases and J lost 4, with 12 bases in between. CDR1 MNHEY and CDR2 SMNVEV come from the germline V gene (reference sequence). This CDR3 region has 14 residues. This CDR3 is CASSFTRVGTEAFF. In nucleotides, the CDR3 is TGTGCCAGCAGTTTTACCCGGGTAGGCACTGAAGCTTTCTTT.

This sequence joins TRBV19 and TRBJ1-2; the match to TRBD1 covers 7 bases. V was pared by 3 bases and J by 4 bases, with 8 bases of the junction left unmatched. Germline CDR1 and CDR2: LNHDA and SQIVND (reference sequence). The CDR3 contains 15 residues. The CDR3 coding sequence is TGTGCCAGTAGTATCCGCCGGGACAGAGGCTATGGCTACACCTTC. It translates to CASSIRRDRGYGYTF.

The CDR3 region has the DNA TGTGCCAGCAGCTTAGTAGACCGGGGGGGCGTCACCCAGTACTTC. Amino acids: CASSLVDRGGVTQYF. This rearrangement joins TRBV7-2 to TRBJ2-5; 8 bases fit TRBD2. CDR1 and CDR2 (germline): SGHTA, FQGNSA. Losses at the gene ends were 1 base for V and 8 bases for J; bases not matched to a gene: 9. CDR3 size: 15 residues.

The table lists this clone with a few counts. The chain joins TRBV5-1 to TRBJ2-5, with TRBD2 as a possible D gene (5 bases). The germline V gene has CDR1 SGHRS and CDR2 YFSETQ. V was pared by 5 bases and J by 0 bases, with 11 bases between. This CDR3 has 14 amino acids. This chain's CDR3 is CASRGEVHQETQYF. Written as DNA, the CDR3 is TGCGCCAGCAGGGGAGAGGTTCACCAAGAGACCCAGTACTTC. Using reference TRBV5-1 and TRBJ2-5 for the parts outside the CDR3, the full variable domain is KAGVTQTPRYLIKTRGQQVTLSCSPISGHRSVSWYQQTPGQGLQFLFEYFSETQRNKGNFPGRFSGRQFSNSRSEMNVSTLELGDSALYLCASRGEVHQETQYFGPGTRLLVL.

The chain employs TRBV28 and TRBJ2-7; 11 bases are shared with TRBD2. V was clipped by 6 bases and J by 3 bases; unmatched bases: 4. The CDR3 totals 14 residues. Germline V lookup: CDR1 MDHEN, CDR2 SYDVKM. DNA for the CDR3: TGTGCCAGCAGGAGTAGCGGGAGGGGCTACGAGCAGTACTTC. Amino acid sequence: CASRSSGRGYEQYF. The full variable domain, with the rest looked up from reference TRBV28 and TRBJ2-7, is DVKVTQSSRYLVKRTGEKVFLECVQDMDHENMFWYRQDPGLGLRLIYFSYDVKMKEKGDIPEGYSVSREKKERFSLILESASTNQTSMYLCASRSSGRGYEQYFGPGTRLTVT.

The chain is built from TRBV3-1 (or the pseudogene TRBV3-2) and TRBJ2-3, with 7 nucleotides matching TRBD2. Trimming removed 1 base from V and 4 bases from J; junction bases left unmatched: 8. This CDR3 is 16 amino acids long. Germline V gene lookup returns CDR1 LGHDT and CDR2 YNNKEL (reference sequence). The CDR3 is CASSQVGRGMADTQYF. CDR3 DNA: TGTGCCAGCAGCCAAGTGGGGCGGGGGATGGCAGATACGCAGTATTTT.

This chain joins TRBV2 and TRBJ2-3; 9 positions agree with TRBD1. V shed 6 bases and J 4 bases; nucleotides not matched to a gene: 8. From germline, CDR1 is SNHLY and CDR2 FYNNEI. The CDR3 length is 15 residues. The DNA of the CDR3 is TGTGCCAGCAGATTCACAGGGGGCTTAGCAGATACGCAGTATTTT. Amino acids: CASRFTGGLADTQYF. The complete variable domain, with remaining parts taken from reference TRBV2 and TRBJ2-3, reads EPEVTQTPSHQVTQMGQEVILRCVPISNHLYFYWYRQILGQKVEFLVSFYNNEISEKSEIFDDQFSVERPDGSNFTLKIRSTKLEDSAMYFCASRFTGGLADTQYFGPGTRLTVL.

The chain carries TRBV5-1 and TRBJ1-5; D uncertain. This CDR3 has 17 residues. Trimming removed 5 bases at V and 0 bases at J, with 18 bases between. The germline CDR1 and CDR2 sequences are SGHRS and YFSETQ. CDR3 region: CASRRDLPYHSNQPQHF. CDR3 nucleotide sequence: TGCGCCAGCAGACGGGATCTCCCCTACCATAGCAATCAGCCCCAGCATTTT.

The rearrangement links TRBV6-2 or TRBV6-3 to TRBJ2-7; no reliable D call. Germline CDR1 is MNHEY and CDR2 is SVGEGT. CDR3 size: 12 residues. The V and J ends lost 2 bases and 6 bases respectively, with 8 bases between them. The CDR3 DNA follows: TGTGCCAGCAGTTACCTTCGGTCCGAGCAGTACTTC. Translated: CASSYLRSEQYF.

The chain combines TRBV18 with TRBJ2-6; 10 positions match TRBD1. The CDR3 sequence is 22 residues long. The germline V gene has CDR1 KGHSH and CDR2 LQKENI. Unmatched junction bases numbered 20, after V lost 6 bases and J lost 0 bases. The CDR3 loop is CASSQKITGQGPRSSGANVLTF. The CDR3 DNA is TGTGCCAGCTCGCAGAAGATTACGGGACAGGGGCCCCGTTCCTCTGGGGCCAACGTCCTGACTTTC. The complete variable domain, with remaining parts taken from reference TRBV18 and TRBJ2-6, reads NAGVMQNPRHLVRRRGQEARLRCSPMKGHSHVYWYRQLPEEGLKFMVYLQKENIIDESGMPKERFSAEFPKEGPSILRIQQVVRGDSAAYFCASSQKITGQGPRSSGANVLTFGAGSRLTVL.

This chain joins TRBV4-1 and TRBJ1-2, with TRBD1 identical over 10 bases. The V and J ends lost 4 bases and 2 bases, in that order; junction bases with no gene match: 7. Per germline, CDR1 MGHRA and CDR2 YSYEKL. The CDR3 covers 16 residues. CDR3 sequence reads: CASSPRDRGTNYGYTF. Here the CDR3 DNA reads TGCGCCAGCAGCCCCCGGGACAGGGGAACCAACTATGGCTACACCTTC.